This TCR beta chain was identified in a study of cytomegalovirus exposure and HLA in healthy donors. Findings and caveats of the study: 16,951 TCR beta sequences were associated with HLA alleles at 0.05 false discovery rate in a later analysis. Reportedly, fewer N-insertions than the approximately 610-donor mean appeared in an Asian-associated ancestry cluster in a later analysis.

Comment on this clone: The antigen is not known.

Amplification used 60 Vbeta primers and 13 Jbeta primers. Only in-frame clones appear in the TCRdb table, and some are missing; sequencing was by immunoSEQ multiplex PCR. The repertoire includes under 150,000 clones, approximately 85% of them detected once, and more than 1.5% sits in the top ten. Unmatched junction bases numbered 7, after V lost 2 bases and J lost 2 bases. The CDR3 is 17 amino acids. Germline CDR1 MNHNS, CDR2 SASEGT. V usage is TRBV6-1 and J usage is TRBJ2-3, with TRBD2 identical over 10 bases. The sequence came from a boy younger than 18 in good health and CMV-seronegative. The sequenced sample was PBMCs. As DNA, the CDR3 is TGTGCCAGCAGTGAAACCGGACTAGCGGCGTTCACAGATACGCAGTATTTT. This translates into CASSETGLAAFTDTQYF.